The sequence of this T cell receptor beta chain was determined in a study of CD8+CD57+ T cells in acquired aplastic anemia. The CDR3 runs to 14 residues. Germline values: CDR1 DFQATT, CDR2 SNEGSKA (reference sequence). V lost 3 bases and J lost 0, with 11 bases in between. Whole-study findings and limits: Found in both controls and patients were around 29 CD8+ CDR3 sequences. The diversity of CD8+CD57+ cells in patients was lower than that of total CD4+ and CD8+ pools.

This clonotype came up a few times. Its antigen is still unknown. Genomic DNA, serving as template, underwent TCR beta VDJ and CDR3 profiling. Using its own MiXCR run on the reads, TCRdb lists one record per CDR3 protein. This sample has about 16,000 distinct CDR3 sequences, with 37% found just once. Patients selected for sequencing had displayed CD8+CD57+ cell expansion by flow cytometry. CD8+CD57+ cells enriched with beads gave a mean 1.6 ug DNA. This receptor was identified in a human donor with aplastic anemia. The sequenced sample was CD8+CD57+ T cells sorted from PBMCs. Subset here: bead-enriched CD8+CD57+ effector memory T cells from SAA patients. J is TRBJ1-2 and V is TRBV20-1; no reliable D call. This CDR3 reads CSASPSGTNYGYTF. Here the CDR3 DNA reads TGCAGTGCTAGCCCCTCGGGGACTAACTATGGCTACACCTTC.